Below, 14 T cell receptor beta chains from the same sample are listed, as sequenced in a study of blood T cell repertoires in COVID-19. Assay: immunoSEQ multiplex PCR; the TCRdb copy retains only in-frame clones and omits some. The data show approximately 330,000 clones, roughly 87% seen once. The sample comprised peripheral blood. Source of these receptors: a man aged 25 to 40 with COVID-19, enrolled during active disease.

CDR3 sequence: CASSFDRGDEQFF. The CDR3 nucleotides read TGTGCCAGCAGCTTCGACAGGGGAGACGAGCAGTTCTTC. The chain carries TRBV7-7 and TRBJ2-1; 8 bases are a match to TRBD1. The V and J ends lost 3 bases and 10 bases, in that order; junction bases with no gene match: 5. CDR1 and CDR2 from the germline V gene are SSHAT and FNYEAQ (reference sequence). The CDR3 is 13 residues long.

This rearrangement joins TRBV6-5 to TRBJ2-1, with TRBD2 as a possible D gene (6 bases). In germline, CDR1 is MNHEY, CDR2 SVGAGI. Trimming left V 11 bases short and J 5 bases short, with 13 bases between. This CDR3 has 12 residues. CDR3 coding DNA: TGTGCCGGGGGACTTCGAAACAATGAGCAGTTCTTC. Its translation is CAGGLRNNEQFF.

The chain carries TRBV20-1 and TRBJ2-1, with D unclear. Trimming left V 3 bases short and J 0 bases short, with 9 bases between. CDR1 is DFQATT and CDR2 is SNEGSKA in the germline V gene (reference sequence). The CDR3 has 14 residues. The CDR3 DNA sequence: TGCAGTGCTAGTGGATTTAGCTCCTACAATGAGCAGTTCTTC. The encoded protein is CSASGFSSYNEQFF.

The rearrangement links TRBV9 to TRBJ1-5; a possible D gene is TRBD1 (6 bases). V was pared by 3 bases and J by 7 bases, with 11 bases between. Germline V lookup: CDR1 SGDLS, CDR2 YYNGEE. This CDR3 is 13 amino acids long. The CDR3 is CASSGTDEQPQHF. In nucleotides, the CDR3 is TGTGCCAGCAGCGGGACAGACGAGCAGCCCCAGCATTTT.

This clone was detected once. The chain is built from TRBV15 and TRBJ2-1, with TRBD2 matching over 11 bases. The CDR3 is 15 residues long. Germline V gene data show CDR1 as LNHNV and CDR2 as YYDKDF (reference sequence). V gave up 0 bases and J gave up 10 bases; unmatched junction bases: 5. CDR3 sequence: CATSRDPRLAGEQFF. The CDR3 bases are TGTGCCACCAGCAGAGATCCCCGACTAGCGGGGGAGCAGTTCTTC.

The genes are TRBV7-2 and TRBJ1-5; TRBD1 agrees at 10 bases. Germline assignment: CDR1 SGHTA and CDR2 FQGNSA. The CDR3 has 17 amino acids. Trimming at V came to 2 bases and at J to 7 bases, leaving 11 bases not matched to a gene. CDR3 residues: CASSLTTPDRGNQPQHF. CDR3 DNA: TGTGCCAGCAGCTTAACCACTCCGGACAGGGGGAACCAGCCCCAGCATTTT.

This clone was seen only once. CDR3 sequence reads: CASRNRVVGQETQYF. DNA for the CDR3: TGCGCCAGCAGAAACAGGGTCGTGGGCCAAGAGACCCAGTACTTC. The J gene is TRBJ2-5, the V gene TRBV5-1; TRBD1 is a possible D gene (6 bases). From germline, CDR1 is SGHRS and CDR2 YFSETQ. This CDR3 contains 15 residues. Deletions cut 5 bases from V and 1 base from J, with 15 bases between.

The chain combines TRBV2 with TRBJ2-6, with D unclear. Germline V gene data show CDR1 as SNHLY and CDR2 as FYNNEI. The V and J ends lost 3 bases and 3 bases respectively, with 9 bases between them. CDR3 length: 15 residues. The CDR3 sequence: CASSDTQYGANVLTF. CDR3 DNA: TGTGCCAGCAGTGATACACAGTATGGGGCCAACGTCCTGACTTTC.

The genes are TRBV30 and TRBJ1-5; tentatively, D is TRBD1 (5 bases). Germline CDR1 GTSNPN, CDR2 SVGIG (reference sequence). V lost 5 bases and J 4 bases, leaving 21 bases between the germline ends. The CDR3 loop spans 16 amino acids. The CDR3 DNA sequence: TGTGCCTGGGGAGGATGGACGGGACTCAAGAATCAGCCCCAGCATTTT. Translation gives CAWGGWTGLKNQPQHF.

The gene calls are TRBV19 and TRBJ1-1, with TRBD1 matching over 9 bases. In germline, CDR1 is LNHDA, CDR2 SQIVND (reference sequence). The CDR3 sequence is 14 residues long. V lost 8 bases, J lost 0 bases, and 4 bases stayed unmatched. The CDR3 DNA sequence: TGTGCCAGTGGGGACAGGGCCGTGAACACTGAAGCTTTCTTT. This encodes CASGDRAVNTEAFF.

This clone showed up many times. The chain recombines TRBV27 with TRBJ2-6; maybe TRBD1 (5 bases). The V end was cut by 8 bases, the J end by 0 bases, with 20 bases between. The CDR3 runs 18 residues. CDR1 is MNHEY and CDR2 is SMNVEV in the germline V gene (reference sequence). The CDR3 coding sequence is TGTGCCAGCTCCATCCAGGACATCTCAAGCTCTGGGGCCAACGTCCTGACTTTC. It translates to CASSIQDISSSGANVLTF.

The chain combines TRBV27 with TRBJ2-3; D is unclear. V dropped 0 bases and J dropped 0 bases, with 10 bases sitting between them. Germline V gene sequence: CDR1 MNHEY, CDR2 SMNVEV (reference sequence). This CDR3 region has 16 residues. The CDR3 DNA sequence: TGTGCCAGCAGTTTATCCCAACCAGCGAGCACAGATACGCAGTATTTT. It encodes CASSLSQPASTDTQYF.

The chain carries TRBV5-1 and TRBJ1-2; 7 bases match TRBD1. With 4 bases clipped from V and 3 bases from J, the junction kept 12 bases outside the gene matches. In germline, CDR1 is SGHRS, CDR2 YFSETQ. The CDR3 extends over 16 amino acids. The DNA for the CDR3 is TGCGCCAGCAGCATCGATCCGGGACAGAAGTACTATGGCTACACCTTC. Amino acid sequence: CASSIDPGQKYYGYTF.

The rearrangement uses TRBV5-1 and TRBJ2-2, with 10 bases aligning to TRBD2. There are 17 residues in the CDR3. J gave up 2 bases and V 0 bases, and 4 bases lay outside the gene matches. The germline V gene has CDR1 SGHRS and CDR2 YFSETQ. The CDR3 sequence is CASSLASGGLNTGELFF. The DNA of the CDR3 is TGCGCCAGCAGCTTGGCTAGCGGGGGCCTAAACACCGGGGAGCTGTTTTTT.